This TCR beta chain was identified in a study of T cell responses to AZD1222 COVID-19 vaccine. Broader study findings: Repertoires were collected only later (after the peak T cell response had occurred).

The protocol was immunoSEQ multiplex PCR, while the TCRdb copy is restricted to in-frame clones and leaves out a portion. Of roughly 150,000 clones listed, 90% to 95% were seen once; the top ten hold roughly 7%. Details on this clone: Its specificity is unknown.

The CDR3 is 17 residues long. The V gene's germline CDR1 is SGHNT and CDR2 YYREEE (reference sequence). V was pared by 0 bases and J by 0 bases, with 15 bases between. The chain recombines TRBV5-4 with TRBJ1-1; weak D call: TRBD1 (6 bases). Sequencing was performed on peripheral blood, taken 28 days after the second AZD1222 dose. This TCR came from an adult who received the AZD1222 COVID-19 vaccine. The CDR3 reads CASSLGGRDPMNTEAFF. The CDR3 nucleotides are TGTGCCAGCAGCTTGGGGGGGCGCGACCCTATGAACACTGAAGCTTTCTTT.